The 15 T cell receptor beta chains in this list originate from one sample, sequenced in a study of monozygotic twins with inflammatory bowel disease. After re-calling the 5' RACE reads, TCRdb lists one entry per CDR3 protein, DNA absent. Reported are approximately 400,000 distinct CDR3 sequences; the ten largest clones contain about 2.3%. Sequenced input: blood. These receptors were obtained from a human donor with ulcerative colitis or Crohn's disease, or a healthy co-twin of an affected twin (not recorded which).

The CDR3 region is CASSLGLGLAGYNEQFF. The V gene is TRBV5-1, the J gene TRBJ2-1; TCRdb indicates TRBD2, and absent DNA this call remains unverified. CDR3 length: 17 residues. CDR1 and CDR2 from the germline V gene are SGHRS and YFSETQ.

The V gene is TRBV25-1, the J gene TRBJ2-7; without DNA, the TCRdb call of TRBD1 cannot be checked. Germline CDR1 is MGHDK and CDR2 is SYGVNS. The CDR3 sequence is 15 residues long. CDR3 sequence reads: CASSRWRGGVHEQYF.

The rearrangement uses TRBV11-2 and TRBJ2-7; with no DNA, the TCRdb D assignment of TRBD1 cannot be verified. This CDR3 region has 17 residues. Germline V gene lookup returns CDR1 SGHAT and CDR2 FQNNGV. The chain's CDR3 is CASSFHRPRAPTYEQYF.

This chain connects TRBV6-6 to TRBJ1-1; TCRdb's D call of TRBD1 is untestable without DNA. From germline, CDR1 is MNHNY and CDR2 SVGAGI (reference sequence). This CDR3 comprises 12 residues. CDR3 residues: CASSYGAAEAFF.

The J gene is TRBJ2-3, the V gene TRBV5-1. The CDR3 runs to 15 residues. In germline, CDR1 is SGHRS, CDR2 YFSETQ. Here the CDR3 reads CASSLDRGWADTQYF.

The gene calls are TRBV20-1 and TRBJ2-3; with no DNA, the TCRdb D assignment of TRBD1 cannot be verified. The germline V gene has CDR1 DFQATT and CDR2 SNEGSKA (reference sequence). The CDR3 has 19 residues. CDR3 loop: CSWKLGQGFRRDGTDTQYF.

The chain employs TRBV11-2 and TRBJ2-7. The CDR3 sequence is 11 residues long. CDR1 and CDR2 (germline): SGHAT, FQNNGV. The CDR3 sequence is CASSLVLEQYF.

The gene calls are TRBV20-1 and TRBJ2-5; TCRdb's D call, TRBD1, is unchecked because there is no DNA. The CDR3 runs to 18 residues. Germline-derived CDR1 and CDR2 are DFQATT and SNEGSKA (reference sequence). The CDR3: CSAREFRVGGAHQETQYF.

The CDR3: CSARPGSNQPQHF. The chain links TRBV20-1 to TRBJ1-5; the D call from TCRdb, TRBD1, cannot be confirmed without DNA. Per the germline V gene, CDR1 is DFQATT and CDR2 is SNEGSKA (reference sequence). The CDR3 has 13 amino acids.

The chain links TRBV10-3 to TRBJ1-2. CDR3 length: 14 amino acids. Germline CDR1 is ENHRY and CDR2 is SYGVKD. Here the CDR3 reads CAISESGRAYGYTF.

The chain combines TRBV5-1 with TRBJ2-5; the TCRdb call, TRBD1, lacks DNA for checking. CDR1 SGHRS and CDR2 YFSETQ come from the germline V gene. The CDR3 loop spans 14 amino acids. The CDR3 is CASAPTGEGETQYF.

The chain recombines TRBV7-6 with TRBJ2-1; TCRdb proposes TRBD1, but this gene call is untestable without DNA. This CDR3 has 15 amino acids. The V gene's germline CDR1 is SGHVS and CDR2 FNYEAQ. The CDR3 spells CASSLRPGGFDEQFF.

V is TRBV30 and J is TRBJ1-2. Germline values: CDR1 GTSNPN, CDR2 SVGIG (reference sequence). The CDR3 spans 11 residues. CDR3: CAWGQLYGYTF.

V gene TRBV5-1 combines with J gene TRBJ2-5; TCRdb's D call of TRBD1 is untestable without DNA. Germline V lookup: CDR1 SGHRS, CDR2 YFSETQ. The CDR3 is 15 amino acids. This CDR3 reads CASSGPGQGGETQYF.

The V gene is TRBV30, the J gene TRBJ1-1; TCRdb's D gene call, TRBD1, goes unchecked for lack of DNA. The length of the CDR3 is 12 residues. Germline V gene data show CDR1 as GTSNPN and CDR2 as SVGIG (reference sequence). CDR3 loop: CAWEQGATEAFF.